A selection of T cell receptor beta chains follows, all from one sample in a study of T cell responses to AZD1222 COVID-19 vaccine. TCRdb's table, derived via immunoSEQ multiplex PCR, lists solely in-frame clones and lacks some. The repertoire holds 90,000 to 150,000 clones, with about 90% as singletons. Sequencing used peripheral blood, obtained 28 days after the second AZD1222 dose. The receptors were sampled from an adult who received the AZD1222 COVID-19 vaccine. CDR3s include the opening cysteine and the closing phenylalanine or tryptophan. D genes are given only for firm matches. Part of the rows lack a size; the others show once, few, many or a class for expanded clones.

DNA: TGTGCCAGCTCACCAGGCGAAGGGGCGTTTCAGCCCCAGCATTTT; CDR3: CASSPGEGAFQPQHF; D: .; J: TRBJ1-5; size: once; V: TRBV18
DNA: TGTGCTAGTGGTTTTGGAGGGACGCAGGATTATGAGCAGTTCTTC; CDR3: CASGFGGTQDYEQFF; D: .; J: TRBJ2-1; size: once; V: TRBV12-5
DNA: TGTGCCAGCTCAGCGACCCCGGCTGGAAACACCATATATTTT; CDR3: CASSATPAGNTIYF; D: .; J: TRBJ1-3; size: .; V: TRBV18
DNA: TGTGCCAGCAGCTTAGTGGCAGGTGGTGGCTACACCTTC; CDR3: CASSLVAGGGYTF; D: .; J: TRBJ1-2; size: .; V: TRBV7-3
DNA: TGTGCCAGCAGCCCTCTATTGGAAGCTTTCTTT; CDR3: CASSPLLEAFF; D: .; J: TRBJ1-1; size: .; V: TRBV7-9
DNA: TGCGCCAGCAGCCAATACAGGGCAACTAATGAAAAACTGTTTTTT; CDR3: CASSQYRATNEKLFF; D: .; J: TRBJ1-4; size: once; V: TRBV4-3
DNA: TGTGCCAGCAGTTGGGGACAAACCGGGGATACGCAGTATTTT; CDR3: CASSWGQTGDTQYF; D: .; J: TRBJ2-3; size: .; V: TRBV6-2/TRBV6-3
DNA: TGTGCCAGCTCACCACTCGCGGCTAGCGGCATAGGCGAGCAGTACTTC; CDR3: CASSPLAASGIGEQYF; D: TRBD2; J: TRBJ2-7; size: .; V: TRBV18
DNA: TGTGCCAGCAGCCAAGATCGACAGGGCTCTGGAAACACCATATATTTT; CDR3: CASSQDRQGSGNTIYF; D: TRBD1; J: TRBJ1-3; size: .; V: TRBV4-2
DNA: TGTGCCAGCAGCTCTCTGGGGCACGAGCAGTACTTC; CDR3: CASSSLGHEQYF; D: .; J: TRBJ2-7; size: .; V: TRBV5-6
DNA: TGTGCCAGCAGTGACGAAATGGGTCCAAACTATGGCTACACCTTC; CDR3: CASSDEMGPNYGYTF; D: .; J: TRBJ1-2; size: .; V: TRBV6-4
DNA: TGTGCCAGCAGTACAAGCCCGGGGAATGAGCAGTTCTTC; CDR3: CASSTSPGNEQFF; D: .; J: TRBJ2-1; size: .; V: TRBV6-2/TRBV6-3
DNA: TGTGCCAGCAGACCGGGACCGGGTAATGAAAAACTGTTTTTT; CDR3: CASRPGPGNEKLFF; D: .; J: TRBJ1-4; size: .; V: TRBV5-5
DNA: TGTGCCAGCAGAAGACCGGGACAGGGGGCTTATAATTCACCCCTCCACTTT; CDR3: CASRRPGQGAYNSPLHF; D: TRBD1; J: TRBJ1-6; size: .; V: TRBV7-2
DNA: TGCGCCAGCAGCCAAGGTTCGGCAGTCACTGAAGCTTTCTTT; CDR3: CASSQGSAVTEAFF; D: .; J: TRBJ1-1; size: .; V: TRBV4-3
DNA: TGTGCCAGCAGCGGACAGGATGAAGCTTTCTTT; CDR3: CASSGQDEAFF; D: TRBD1; J: TRBJ1-1; size: once; V: TRBV5-4
DNA: TGTGCCAGCAGTTTCACAGGGGGCGGGACTGAAGCTTTCTTT; CDR3: CASSFTGGGTEAFF; D: TRBD1; J: TRBJ1-1; size: few; V: TRBV6-5
DNA: TGTGCCACCTTAGACTCCACGGTTGGAAACACCATATATTTT; CDR3: CATLDSTVGNTIYF; D: .; J: TRBJ1-3; size: .; V: TRBV19
DNA: TGTGCCAGCAGTCTGGACAATCTATTCGAAAAACTGTTTTTT; CDR3: CASSLDNLFEKLFF; D: .; J: TRBJ1-4; size: .; V: TRBV2
DNA: TGTGCCAGCAGTGATACAGGGGGTGGTCAGCCCCAGCATTTT; CDR3: CASSDTGGGQPQHF; D: TRBD1; J: TRBJ1-5; size: .; V: TRBV2
DNA: TGTGCCATCAGTGAGTCGGCGGGAGGGGGAGATACGCAGTATTTT; CDR3: CAISESAGGGDTQYF; D: TRBD2; J: TRBJ2-3; size: .; V: TRBV10-3
DNA: TGCGCCAGCAACGCAGGGCCTAATGAAAAACTGTTTTTT; CDR3: CASNAGPNEKLFF; D: .; J: TRBJ1-4; size: once; V: TRBV5-1
DNA: TGTGCCAGCATCCCGGAACAGGGCTATGGCTACACCTTC; CDR3: CASIPEQGYGYTF; D: .; J: TRBJ1-2; size: .; V: TRBV7-9
DNA: TGTGCCAGCAGTACCCCCCGGGACGGAGGAAACACCATATATTTT; CDR3: CASSTPRDGGNTIYF; D: .; J: TRBJ1-3; size: .; V: TRBV28
DNA: TGTGCCAGTAGTATAGGGGGGGCGATGGGCAATCAGCCCCAGCATTTT; CDR3: CASSIGGAMGNQPQHF; D: .; J: TRBJ1-5; size: .; V: TRBV19
DNA: TGCGCCAGCAGCTTGGAGGGGAGGGGAGAGACCCAGTACTTC; CDR3: CASSLEGRGETQYF; D: TRBD2; J: TRBJ2-5; size: few; V: TRBV5-1
DNA: TGCGCCAGCAGCCGTCATACAGGGGTTTTAGTTGAAAAACTGTTTTTT; CDR3: CASSRHTGVLVEKLFF; D: TRBD1; J: TRBJ1-4; size: .; V: TRBV4-3
DNA: TGTGCCTGGAGTCGGGGACAGGGGAGCTGGAAAGCTTTCTTT; CDR3: CAWSRGQGSWKAFF; D: TRBD1; J: TRBJ1-1; size: .; V: TRBV30
DNA: TGTGCCAGCAGCCGGTCTATGAACACTGAAGCTTTCTTT; CDR3: CASSRSMNTEAFF; D: .; J: TRBJ1-1; size: .; V: TRBV7-9
DNA: TGTGCCAGCTCTCCGGTCCAGGGCGCGGCCAAAAACATTCAGTACTTC; CDR3: CASSPVQGAAKNIQYF; D: .; J: TRBJ2-4; size: .; V: TRBV18
DNA: TGTGCCAGCAGTACTACAGGGTTTGCACCCCTCCACTTT; CDR3: CASSTTGFAPLHF; D: .; J: TRBJ1-6; size: .; V: TRBV12-3/TRBV12-4
DNA: TGTGCCAGCAGTTTCCGGGACAGGGGCTCCTACGAGCAGTACTTC; CDR3: CASSFRDRGSYEQYF; D: TRBD1; J: TRBJ2-7; size: .; V: TRBV5-4